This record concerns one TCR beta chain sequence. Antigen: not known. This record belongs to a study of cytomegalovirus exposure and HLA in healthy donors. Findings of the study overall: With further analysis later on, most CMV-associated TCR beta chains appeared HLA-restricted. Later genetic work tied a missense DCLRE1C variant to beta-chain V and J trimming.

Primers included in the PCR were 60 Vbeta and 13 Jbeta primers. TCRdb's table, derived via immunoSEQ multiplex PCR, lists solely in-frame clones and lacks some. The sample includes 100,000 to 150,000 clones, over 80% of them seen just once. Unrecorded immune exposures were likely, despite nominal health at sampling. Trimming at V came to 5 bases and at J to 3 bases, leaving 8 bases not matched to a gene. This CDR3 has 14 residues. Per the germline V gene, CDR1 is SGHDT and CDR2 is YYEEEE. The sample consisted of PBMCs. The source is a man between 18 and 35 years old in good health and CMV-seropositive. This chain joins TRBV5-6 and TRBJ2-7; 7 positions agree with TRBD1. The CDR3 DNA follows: TGTGCCAGCAGTCAGGGGGTTGGTCTCTACGAGCAGTACTTC. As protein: CASSQGVGLYEQYF.